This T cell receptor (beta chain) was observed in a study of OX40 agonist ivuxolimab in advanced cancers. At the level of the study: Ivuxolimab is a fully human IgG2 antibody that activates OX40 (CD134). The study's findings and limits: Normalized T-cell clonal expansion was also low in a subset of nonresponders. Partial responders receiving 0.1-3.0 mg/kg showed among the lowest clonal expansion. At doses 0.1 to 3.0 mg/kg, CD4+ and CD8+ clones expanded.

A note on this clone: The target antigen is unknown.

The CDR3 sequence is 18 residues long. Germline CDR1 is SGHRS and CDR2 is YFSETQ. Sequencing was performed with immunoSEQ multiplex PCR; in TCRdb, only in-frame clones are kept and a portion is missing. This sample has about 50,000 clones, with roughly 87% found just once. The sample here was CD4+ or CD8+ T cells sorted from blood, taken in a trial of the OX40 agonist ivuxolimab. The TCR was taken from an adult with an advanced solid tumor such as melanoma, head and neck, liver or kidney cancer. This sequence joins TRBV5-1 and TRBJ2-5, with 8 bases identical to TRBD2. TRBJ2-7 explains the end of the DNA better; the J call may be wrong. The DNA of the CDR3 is TGCGCCAGCAGCTTGGTACCTCTTACGGGAGGGCCCTCTGGCGAGCAGTACTTC. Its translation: CASSLVPLTGGPSGEQYF.